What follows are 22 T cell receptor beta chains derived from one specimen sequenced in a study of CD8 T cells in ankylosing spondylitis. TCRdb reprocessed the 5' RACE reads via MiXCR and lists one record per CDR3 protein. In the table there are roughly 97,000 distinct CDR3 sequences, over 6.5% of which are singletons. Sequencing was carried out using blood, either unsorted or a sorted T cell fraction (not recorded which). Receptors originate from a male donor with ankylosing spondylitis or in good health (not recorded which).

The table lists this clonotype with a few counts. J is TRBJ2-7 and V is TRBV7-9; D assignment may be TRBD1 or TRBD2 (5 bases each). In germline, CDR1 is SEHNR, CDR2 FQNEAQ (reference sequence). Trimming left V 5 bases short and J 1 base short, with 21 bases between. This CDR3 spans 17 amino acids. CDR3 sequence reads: CASSPGRGGSLSYEQYF. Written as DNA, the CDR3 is TGTGCCAGCAGCCCGGGACGTGGGGGAAGTCTTTCCTACGAGCAGTACTTC. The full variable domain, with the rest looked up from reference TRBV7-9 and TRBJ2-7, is DTGVSQNPRHKITKRGQNVTFRCDPISEHNRLYWYRQTLGQGPEFLTYFQNEAQLEKSRLLSDRFSAERPKGSFSTLEIQRTEQGDSAMYLCASSPGRGGSLSYEQYFGPGTRLTVT.

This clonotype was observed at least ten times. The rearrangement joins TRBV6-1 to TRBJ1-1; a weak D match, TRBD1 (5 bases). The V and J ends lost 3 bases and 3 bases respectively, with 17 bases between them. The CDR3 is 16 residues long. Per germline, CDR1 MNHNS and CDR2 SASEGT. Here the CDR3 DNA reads TGTGCCAGCAGTGATCGCCCGGGGCGTAAGGACACTGAAGCTTTCTTT. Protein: CASSDRPGRKDTEAFF.

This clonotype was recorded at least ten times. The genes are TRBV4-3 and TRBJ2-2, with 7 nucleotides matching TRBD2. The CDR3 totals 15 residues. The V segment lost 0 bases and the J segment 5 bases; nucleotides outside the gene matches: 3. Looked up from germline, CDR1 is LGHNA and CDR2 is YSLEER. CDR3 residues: CASSQEAGLTGELFF. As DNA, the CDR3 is TGCGCCAGCAGCCAAGAAGCGGGGCTAACCGGGGAGCTGTTTTTT.

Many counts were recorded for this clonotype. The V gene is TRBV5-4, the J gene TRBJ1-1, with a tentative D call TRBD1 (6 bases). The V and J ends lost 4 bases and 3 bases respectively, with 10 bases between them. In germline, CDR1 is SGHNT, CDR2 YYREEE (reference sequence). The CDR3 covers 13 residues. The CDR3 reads CASSKGGYTEAFF. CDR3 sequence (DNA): TGTGCCAGCAGCAAGGGGGGTTACACTGAAGCTTTCTTT.

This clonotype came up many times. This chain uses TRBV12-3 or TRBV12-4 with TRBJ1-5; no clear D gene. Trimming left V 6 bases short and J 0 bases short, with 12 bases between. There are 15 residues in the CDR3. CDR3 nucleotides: TGTGCCAGCAGCTCGCGGTCAATTAGCAATCAGCCCCAGCATTTT. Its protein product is CASSSRSISNQPQHF.

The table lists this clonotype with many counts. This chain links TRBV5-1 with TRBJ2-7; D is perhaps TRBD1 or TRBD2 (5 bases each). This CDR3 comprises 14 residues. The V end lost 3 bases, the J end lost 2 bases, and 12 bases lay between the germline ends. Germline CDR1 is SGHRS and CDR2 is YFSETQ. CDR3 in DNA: TGCGCCAGCAGCTGGGACCTACCGACCTACGAGCAGTACTTC. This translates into CASSWDLPTYEQYF.

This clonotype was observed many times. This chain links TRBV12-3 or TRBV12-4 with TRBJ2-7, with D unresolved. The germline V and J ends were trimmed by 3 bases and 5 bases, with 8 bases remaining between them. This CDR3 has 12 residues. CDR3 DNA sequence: TGTGCCAGCAGTTTCGGACCCCACGAGCAGTACTTC. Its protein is CASSFGPHEQYF.

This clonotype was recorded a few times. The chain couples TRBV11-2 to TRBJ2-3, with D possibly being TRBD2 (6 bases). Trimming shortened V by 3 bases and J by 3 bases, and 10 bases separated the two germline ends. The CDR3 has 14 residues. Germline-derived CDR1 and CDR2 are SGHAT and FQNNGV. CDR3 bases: TGTGCCAGCAGCTTCGGGACTTTTACAGATACGCAGTATTTT. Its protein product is CASSFGTFTDTQYF.

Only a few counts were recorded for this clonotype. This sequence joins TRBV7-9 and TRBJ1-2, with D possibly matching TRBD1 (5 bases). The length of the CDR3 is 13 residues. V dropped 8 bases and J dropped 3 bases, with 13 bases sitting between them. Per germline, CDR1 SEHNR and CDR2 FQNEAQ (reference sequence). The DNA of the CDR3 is TGTGCCAGCGCAGGGAGTTTGGACTATGGCTACACCTTC. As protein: CASAGSLDYGYTF.

CDR3: CASSFNVGGTEAFF. In nucleotides, the CDR3 is TGTGCCAGCAGCTTCAATGTGGGCGGCACTGAAGCTTTCTTT. V is TRBV5-5 and J is TRBJ1-1; no clear D. V lost 2 bases and J 4 bases, leaving 12 bases between the germline ends. Per germline, CDR1 SGHKS and CDR2 YYEKEE (reference sequence). The CDR3 extends over 14 amino acids.

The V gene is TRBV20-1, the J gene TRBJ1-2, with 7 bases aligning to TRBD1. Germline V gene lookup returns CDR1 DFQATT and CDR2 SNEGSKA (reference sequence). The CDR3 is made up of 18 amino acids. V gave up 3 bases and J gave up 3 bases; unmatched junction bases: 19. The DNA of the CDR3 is TGCAGTGCTAGTTCGATCGGAGGGGGCGAATTCGGATACTATGGCTACACCTTC. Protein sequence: CSASSIGGGEFGYYGYTF.

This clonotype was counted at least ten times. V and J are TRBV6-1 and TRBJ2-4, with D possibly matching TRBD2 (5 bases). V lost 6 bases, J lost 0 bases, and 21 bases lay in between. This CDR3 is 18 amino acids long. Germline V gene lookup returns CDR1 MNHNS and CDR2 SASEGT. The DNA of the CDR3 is TGTGCCAGCAGCCCAGATCCCCCTGGGAGCCTAGCCAAAAACATTCAGTACTTC. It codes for CASSPDPPGSLAKNIQYF.

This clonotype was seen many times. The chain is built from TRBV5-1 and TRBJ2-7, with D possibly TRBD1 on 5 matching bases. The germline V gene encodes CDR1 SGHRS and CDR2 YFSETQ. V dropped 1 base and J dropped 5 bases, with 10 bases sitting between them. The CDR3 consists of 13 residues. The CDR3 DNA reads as TGCGCCAGCAGCTTGCGGCAGGGCCACGAGCAGTACTTC. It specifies CASSLRQGHEQYF.

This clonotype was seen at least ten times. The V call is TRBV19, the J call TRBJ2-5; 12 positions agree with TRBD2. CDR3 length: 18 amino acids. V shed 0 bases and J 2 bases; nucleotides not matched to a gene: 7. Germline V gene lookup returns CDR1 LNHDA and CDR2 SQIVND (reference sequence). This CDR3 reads CASSIDGLAGSGQETQYF. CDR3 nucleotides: TGTGCCAGTAGTATAGACGGACTAGCGGGGTCCGGGCAAGAGACCCAGTACTTC.

For the CDR3, the DNA is TGTGCCAGCAGCTCTCTTGGGGCGGACACCGGGGAGCTGTTTTTT. This codes for CASSSLGADTGELFF. The chain recombines TRBV7-2 with TRBJ2-2; perhaps TRBD1 as D (5 bases). The CDR3 consists of 15 residues. Germline V CDR1 and CDR2: SGHTA, FQGNSA. The germline V and J ends were trimmed by 4 bases and 3 bases, with 12 bases remaining between them.

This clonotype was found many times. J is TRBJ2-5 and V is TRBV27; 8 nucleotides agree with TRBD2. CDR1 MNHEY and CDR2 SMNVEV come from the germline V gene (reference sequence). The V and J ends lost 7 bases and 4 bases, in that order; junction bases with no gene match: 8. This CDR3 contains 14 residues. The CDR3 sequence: CASTMRAGVETQYF. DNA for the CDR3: TGTGCCAGCACCATGAGAGCGGGAGTAGAGACCCAGTACTTC.

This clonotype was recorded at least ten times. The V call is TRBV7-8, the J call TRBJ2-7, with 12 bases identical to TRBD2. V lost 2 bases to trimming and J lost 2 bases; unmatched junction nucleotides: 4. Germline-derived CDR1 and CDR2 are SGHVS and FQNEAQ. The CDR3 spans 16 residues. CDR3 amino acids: CASSLLRLAGAYEQYF. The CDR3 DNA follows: TGTGCCAGCAGCTTACTGAGACTAGCGGGAGCCTACGAGCAGTACTTC. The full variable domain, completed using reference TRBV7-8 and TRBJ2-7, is GAGVSQSPRYKVAKRGQDVALRCDPISGHVSLFWYQQALGQGPEFLTYFQNEAQLDKSGLPSDRFFAERPEGSVSTLKIQRTQQEDSAVYLCASSLLRLAGAYEQYFGPGTRLTVT.

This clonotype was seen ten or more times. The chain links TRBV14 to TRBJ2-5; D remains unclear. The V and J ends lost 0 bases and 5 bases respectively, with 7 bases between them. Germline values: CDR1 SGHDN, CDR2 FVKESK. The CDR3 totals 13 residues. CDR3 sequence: CASSQDGWETQYF. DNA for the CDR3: TGTGCCAGCAGCCAAGATGGGTGGGAGACCCAGTACTTC.

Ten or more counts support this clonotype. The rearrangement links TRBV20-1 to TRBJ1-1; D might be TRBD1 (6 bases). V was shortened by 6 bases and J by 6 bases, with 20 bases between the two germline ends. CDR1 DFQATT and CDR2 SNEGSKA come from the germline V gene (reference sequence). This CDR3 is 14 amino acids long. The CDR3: CSAAKQGNTAEAFF. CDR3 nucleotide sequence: TGCAGTGCAGCCAAACAGGGCAATACCGCTGAAGCTTTCTTT.

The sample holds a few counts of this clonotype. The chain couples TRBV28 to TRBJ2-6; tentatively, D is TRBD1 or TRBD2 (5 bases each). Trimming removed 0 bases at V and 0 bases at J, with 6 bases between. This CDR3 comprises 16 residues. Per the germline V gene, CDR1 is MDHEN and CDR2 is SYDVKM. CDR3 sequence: CASSLWRGSGANVLTF. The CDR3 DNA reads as TGTGCCAGCAGTTTATGGAGGGGCTCTGGGGCCAACGTCCTGACTTTC.

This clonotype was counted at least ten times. The CDR3 is CASSARQVMNTEAFF. Written as DNA, the CDR3 is TGTGCCAGTAGTGCCCGACAGGTAATGAACACTGAAGCTTTCTTT. The gene calls are TRBV19 and TRBJ1-1; D is possibly TRBD1 (6 bases). The CDR3 has 15 residues. The V gene lost 5 bases and the J gene lost 0 bases, with 13 bases spanning the gap. Germline V gene lookup returns CDR1 LNHDA and CDR2 SQIVND (reference sequence).

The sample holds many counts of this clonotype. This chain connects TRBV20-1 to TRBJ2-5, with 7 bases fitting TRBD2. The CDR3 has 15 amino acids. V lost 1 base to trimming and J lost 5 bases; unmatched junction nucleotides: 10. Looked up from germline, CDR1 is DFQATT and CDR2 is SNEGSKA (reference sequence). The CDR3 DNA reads TGCAGTGCTAGAGTGGGGAGGGTCCGGGGGGAGACCCAGTACTTC. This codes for CSARVGRVRGETQYF.